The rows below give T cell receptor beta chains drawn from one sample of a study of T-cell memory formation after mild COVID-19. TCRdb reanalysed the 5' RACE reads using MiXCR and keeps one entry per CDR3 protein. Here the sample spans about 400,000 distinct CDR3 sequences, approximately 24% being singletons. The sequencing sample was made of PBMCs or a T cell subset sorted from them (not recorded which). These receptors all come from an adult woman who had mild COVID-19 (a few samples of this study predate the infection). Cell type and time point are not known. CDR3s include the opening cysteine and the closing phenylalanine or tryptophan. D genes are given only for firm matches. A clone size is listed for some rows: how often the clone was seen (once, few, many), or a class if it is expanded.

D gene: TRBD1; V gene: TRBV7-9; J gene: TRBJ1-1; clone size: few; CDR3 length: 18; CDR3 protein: CASSPSWGRGVSTTEAFF; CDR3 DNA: TGTGCCAGCAGCCCCTCGTGGGGCAGGGGGGTTTCTACCACTGAAGCTTTCTTT
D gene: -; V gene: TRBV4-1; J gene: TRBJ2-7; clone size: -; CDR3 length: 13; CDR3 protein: CASSLGPLNEQYF; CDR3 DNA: TGCGCCAGCAGCCTGGGACCGCTTAACGAGCAGTACTTC
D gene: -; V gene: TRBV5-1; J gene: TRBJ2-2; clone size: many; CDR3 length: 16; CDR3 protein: CASSLAVTGPTGELFF; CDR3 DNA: TGCGCCAGCAGCTTGGCCGTCACAGGGCCCACCGGGGAGCTGTTTTTT
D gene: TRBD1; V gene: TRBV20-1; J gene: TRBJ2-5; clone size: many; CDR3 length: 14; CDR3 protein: CSANRPGQGETQYF; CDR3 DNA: TGCAGTGCCAACCGCCCGGGACAGGGAGAGACCCAGTACTTC
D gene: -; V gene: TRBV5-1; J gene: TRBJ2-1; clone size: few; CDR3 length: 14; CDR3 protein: CASRPRHRLDEQFF; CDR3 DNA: TGCGCCAGCAGGCCCCGACATAGGTTGGATGAGCAGTTCTTC
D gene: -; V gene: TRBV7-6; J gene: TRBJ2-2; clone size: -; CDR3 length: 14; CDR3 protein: CASSLYREAGELFF; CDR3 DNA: TGTGCCAGCAGCTTATACAGGGAGGCCGGGGAGCTGTTTTTT
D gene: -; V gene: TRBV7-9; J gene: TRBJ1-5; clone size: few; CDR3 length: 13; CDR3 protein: CASSGGRGQPQHF; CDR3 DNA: TGTGCCAGCAGTGGGGGGCGCGGGCAGCCCCAGCATTTT
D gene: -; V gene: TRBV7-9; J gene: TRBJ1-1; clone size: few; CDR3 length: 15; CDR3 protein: CATEGGAALNTEAFF; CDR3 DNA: TGTGCCACCGAGGGGGGGGCAGCGTTGAACACTGAAGCTTTCTTT
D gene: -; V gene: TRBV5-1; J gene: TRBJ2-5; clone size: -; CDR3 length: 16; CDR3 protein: CASSSIRSPAGETQYF; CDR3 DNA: TGCGCCAGCAGCTCAATTCGCAGTCCCGCGGGGGAGACCCAGTACTTC
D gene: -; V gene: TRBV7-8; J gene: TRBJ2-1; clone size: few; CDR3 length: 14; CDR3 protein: CASSSEGRVNEQFF; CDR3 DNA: TGTGCCAGCAGCTCCGAGGGCAGGGTAAATGAGCAGTTCTTC
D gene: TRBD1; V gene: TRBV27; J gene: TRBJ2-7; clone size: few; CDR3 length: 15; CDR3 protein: CASSLRGQGSYEQYF; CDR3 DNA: TGTGCCAGCAGTTTACGGGGACAGGGGTCCTACGAGCAGTACTTC
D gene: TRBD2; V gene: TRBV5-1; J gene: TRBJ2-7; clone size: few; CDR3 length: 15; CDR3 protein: CASSSSGISSYEQYF; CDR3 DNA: TGCGCCAGCAGCTCAAGCGGGATTAGCTCCTACGAGCAGTACTTC
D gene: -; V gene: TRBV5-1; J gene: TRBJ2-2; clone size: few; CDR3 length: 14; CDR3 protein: CASSLIGDTGELFF; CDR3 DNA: TGCGCCAGCAGCTTGATTGGGGACACCGGGGAGCTGTTTTTT
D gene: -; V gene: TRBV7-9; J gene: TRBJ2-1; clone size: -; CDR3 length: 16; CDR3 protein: CASSLASGGIFNEQFF; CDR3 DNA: TGTGCCAGCAGCTTAGCGTCCGGGGGCATCTTCAATGAGCAGTTCTTC
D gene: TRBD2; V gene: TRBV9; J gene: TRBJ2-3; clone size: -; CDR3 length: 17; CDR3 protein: CASSVGSSGGSTDTQYF; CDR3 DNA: TGTGCCAGCAGCGTAGGGTCTAGCGGGGGGTCCACAGATACGCAGTATTTT
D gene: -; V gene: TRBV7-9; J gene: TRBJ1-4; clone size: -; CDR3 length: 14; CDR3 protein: CASTHKYNNEKLFF; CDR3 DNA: TGTGCCAGCACCCACAAGTATAATAATGAAAAACTGTTTTTT
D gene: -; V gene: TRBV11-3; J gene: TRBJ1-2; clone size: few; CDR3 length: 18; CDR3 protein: CASSSALGTTRSNYGYTF; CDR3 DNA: TGTGCCAGCAGCTCCGCTTTGGGGACGACCCGGTCTAACTATGGCTACACCTTC
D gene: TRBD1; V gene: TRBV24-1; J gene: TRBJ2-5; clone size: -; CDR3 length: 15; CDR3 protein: CATSDSGTVEETQYF; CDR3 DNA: TGTGCCACCAGTGATTCCGGGACAGTAGAAGAGACCCAGTACTTC
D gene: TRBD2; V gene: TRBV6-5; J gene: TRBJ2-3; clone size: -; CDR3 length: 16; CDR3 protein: CASSYSAGGPTDTQYF; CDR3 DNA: TGTGCCAGCAGTTACTCTGCGGGGGGGCCCACAGATACGCAGTATTTT
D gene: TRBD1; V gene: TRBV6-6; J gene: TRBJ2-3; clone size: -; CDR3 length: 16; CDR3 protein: CASNPRGQGRADTQYF; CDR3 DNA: TGTGCCAGCAATCCGCGTGGACAGGGTAGGGCAGATACGCAGTATTTT
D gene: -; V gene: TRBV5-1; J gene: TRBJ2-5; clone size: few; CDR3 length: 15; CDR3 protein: CASRGGATVQETQYF; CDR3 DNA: TGCGCCAGCAGGGGCGGTGCAACCGTCCAAGAGACCCAGTACTTC
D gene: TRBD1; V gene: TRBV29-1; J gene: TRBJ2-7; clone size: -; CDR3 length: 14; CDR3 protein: CSVGAGTGAYEQYF; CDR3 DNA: TGCAGCGTTGGGGCCGGGACAGGGGCCTACGAGCAGTACTTC
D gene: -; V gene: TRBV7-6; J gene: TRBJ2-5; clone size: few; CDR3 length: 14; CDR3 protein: CASSSGRGEETQYF; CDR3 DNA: TGTGCCAGCAGCTCGGGACGAGGTGAAGAGACCCAGTACTTC
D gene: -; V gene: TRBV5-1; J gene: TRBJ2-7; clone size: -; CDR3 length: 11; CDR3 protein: CASSSTNEQYF; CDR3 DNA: TGCGCCAGCAGCTCCACCAATGAGCAGTACTTC
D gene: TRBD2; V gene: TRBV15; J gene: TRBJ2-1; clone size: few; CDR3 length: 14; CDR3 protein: CATASGGSKYEQFF; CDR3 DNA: TGTGCCACCGCTAGTGGCGGGAGTAAATATGAGCAGTTCTTC
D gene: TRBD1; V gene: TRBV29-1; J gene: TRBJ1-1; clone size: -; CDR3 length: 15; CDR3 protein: CSVVRGTGLNTEAFF; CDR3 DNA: TGCAGCGTAGTAAGGGGGACAGGGCTGAACACTGAAGCTTTCTTT
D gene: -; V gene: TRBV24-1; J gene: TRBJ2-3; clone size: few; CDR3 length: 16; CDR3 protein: CATSDGWTQPTDTQYF; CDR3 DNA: TGTGCCACCAGTGACGGATGGACCCAACCTACAGATACGCAGTATTTT
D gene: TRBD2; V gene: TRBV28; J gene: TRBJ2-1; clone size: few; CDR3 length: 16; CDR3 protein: CASSLLWTSGDNEQFF; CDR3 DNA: TGTGCCAGCAGTTTACTCTGGACTAGCGGAGACAATGAGCAGTTCTTC
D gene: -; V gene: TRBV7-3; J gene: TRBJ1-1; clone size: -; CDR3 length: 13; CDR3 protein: CASSSYLNTEAFF; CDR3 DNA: TGTGCCAGCAGCTCATACTTGAACACTGAAGCTTTCTTT
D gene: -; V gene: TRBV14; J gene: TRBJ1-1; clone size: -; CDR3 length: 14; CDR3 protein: CASSHPFQGAEAFF; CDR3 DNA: TGTGCCAGCAGCCACCCCTTCCAGGGCGCTGAAGCTTTCTTT
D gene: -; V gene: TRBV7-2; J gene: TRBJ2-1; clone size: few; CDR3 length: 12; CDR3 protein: CASSLLHNEQFF; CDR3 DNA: TGTGCCAGCAGCTTATTACACAATGAGCAGTTCTTC
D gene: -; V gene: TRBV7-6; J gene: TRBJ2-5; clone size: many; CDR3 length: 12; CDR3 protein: CASSLLEETQYF; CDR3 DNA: TGTGCCAGCAGCTTACTGGAGGAGACCCAGTACTTC
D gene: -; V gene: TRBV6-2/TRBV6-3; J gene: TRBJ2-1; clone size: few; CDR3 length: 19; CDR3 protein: CASSYSPRYGQGLYNEQFF; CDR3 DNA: TGTGCCAGCAGTTACTCCCCCCGATATGGGCAGGGACTCTACAATGAGCAGTTCTTC
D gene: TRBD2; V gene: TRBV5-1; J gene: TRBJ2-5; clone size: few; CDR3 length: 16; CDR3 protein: CASSLSGTSGQETQYF; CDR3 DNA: TGCGCCAGCAGCTTGTCCGGGACTAGCGGCCAAGAGACCCAGTACTTC
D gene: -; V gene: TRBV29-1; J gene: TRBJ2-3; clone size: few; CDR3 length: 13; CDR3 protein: CSVGGDFTDTQYF; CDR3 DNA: TGCAGCGTTGGAGGGGACTTCACAGATACGCAGTATTTT
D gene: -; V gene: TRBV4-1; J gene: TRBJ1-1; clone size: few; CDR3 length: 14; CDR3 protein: CASSQAPGDTEAFF; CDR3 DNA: TGCGCCAGCAGCCAAGCCCCAGGGGACACTGAAGCTTTCTTT
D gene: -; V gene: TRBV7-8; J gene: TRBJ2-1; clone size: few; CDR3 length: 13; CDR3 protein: CASSFADPNEQFF; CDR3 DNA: TGTGCCAGCAGCTTCGCAGATCCAAATGAGCAGTTCTTC
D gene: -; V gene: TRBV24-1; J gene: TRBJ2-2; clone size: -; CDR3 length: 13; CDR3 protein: CATSDTTSWELFF; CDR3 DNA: TGTGCCACCAGTGACACTACTAGCTGGGAGCTGTTTTTT
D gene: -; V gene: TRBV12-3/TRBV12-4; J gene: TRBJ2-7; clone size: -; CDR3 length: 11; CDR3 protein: CASSLKDEQYF; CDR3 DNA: TGTGCCAGCAGTCTGAAGGACGAGCAGTACTTC
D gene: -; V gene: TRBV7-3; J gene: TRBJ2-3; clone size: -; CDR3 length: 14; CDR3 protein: CASSATGRTDTQYF; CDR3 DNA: TGTGCCAGCAGCGCGACGGGCCGCACAGATACGCAGTATTTT
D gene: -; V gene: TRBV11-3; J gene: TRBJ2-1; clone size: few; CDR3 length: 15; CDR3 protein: CASSITRGAYNEQFF; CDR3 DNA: TGTGCCAGCAGCATCACACGGGGCGCCTACAATGAGCAGTTCTTC
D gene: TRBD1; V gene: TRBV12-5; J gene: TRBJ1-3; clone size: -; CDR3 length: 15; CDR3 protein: CASGVGTVSGNTIYF; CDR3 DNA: TGTGCTAGTGGTGTAGGGACAGTCTCTGGAAACACCATATATTTT